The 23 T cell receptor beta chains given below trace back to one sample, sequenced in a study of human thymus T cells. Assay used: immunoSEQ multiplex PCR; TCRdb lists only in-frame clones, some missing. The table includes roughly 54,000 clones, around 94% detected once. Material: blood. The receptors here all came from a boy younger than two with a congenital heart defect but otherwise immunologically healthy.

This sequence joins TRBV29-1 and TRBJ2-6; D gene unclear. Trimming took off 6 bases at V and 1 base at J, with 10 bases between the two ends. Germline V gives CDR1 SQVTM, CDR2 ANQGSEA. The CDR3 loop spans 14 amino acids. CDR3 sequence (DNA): TGCAGCGTCTCCCAGCCATCTGGGGCCAACGTCCTGACTTTC. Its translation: CSVSQPSGANVLTF. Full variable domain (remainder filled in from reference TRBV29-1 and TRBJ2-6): SAVISQKPSRDICQRGTSLTIQCQVDSQVTMMFWYRQQPGQSLTLIATANQGSEATYESGFVIDKFPISRPNLTFSTLTVSNMSPEDSSIYLCSVSQPSGANVLTFGAGSRLTVL.

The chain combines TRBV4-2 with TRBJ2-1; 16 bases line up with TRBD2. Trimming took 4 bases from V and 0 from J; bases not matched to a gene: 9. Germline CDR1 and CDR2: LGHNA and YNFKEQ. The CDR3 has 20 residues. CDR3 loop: CASSPNGGLAGGSSYNEQFF. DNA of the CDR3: TGTGCCAGCAGCCCAAATGGGGGACTAGCGGGAGGGAGCTCCTACAATGAGCAGTTCTTC.

This chain's CDR3 is CASSLVGGDVQYF. The CDR3 nucleotides read TGTGCCAGCAGCTTAGTAGGCGGGGATGTTCAGTACTTC. The chain has TRBV11-2 and TRBJ2-4, with D perhaps TRBD2 (6 bases). Germline V CDR1 and CDR2: SGHAT, FQNNGV. This CDR3 is built from 13 residues. The V and J ends lost 1 base and 11 bases respectively, with 12 bases between them.

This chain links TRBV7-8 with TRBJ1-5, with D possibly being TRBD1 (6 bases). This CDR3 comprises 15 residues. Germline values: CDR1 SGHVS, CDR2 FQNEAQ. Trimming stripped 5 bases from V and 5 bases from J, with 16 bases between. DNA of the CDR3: TGTGCCAGCAGCAGAGGTGGGGGCGCCGATCAGCCCCAGCATTTT. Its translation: CASSRGGGADQPQHF.

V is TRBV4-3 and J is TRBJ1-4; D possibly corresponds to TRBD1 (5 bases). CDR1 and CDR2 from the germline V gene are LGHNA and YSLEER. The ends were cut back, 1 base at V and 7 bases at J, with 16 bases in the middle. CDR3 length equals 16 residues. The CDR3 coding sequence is TGCGCCAGCAGCCAAGTGGGGCACCGTTCTGGTGAAAAACTGTTTTTT. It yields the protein CASSQVGHRSGEKLFF.

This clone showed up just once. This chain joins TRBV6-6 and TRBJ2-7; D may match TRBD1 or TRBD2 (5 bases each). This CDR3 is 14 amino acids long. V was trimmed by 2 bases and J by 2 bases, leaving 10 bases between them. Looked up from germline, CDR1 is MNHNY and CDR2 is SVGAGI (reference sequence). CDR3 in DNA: TGTGCCAGCAGTTACATGCCGGGACCCTACGAGCAGTACTTC. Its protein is CASSYMPGPYEQYF.

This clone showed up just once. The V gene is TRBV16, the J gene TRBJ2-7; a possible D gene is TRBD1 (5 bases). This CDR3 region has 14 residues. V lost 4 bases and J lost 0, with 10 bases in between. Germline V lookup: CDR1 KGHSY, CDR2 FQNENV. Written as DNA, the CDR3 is TGTGCCAGCAGCCGAAAGGGGTACTCCTACGAGCAGTACTTC. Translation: CASSRKGYSYEQYF.

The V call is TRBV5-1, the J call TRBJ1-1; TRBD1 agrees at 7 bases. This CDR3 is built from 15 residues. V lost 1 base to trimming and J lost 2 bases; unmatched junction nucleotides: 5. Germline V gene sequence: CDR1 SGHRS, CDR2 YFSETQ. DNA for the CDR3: TGCGCCAGCAGCTTGCCAGGGGGTATTAACACTGAAGCTTTCTTT. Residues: CASSLPGGINTEAFF.

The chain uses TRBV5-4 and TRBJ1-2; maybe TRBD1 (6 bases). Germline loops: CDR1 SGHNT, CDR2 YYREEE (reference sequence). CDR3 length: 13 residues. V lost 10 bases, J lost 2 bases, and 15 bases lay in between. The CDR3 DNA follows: TGTGCCGCCACACACAGGGCAAACTATGGCTACACCTTC. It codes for CAATHRANYGYTF.

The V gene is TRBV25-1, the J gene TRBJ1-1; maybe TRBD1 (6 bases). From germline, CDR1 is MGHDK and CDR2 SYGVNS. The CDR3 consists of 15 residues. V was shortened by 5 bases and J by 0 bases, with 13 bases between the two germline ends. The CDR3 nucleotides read TGTGCCAGCAGTCCACACAAGGGGGTGAACACTGAAGCTTTCTTT. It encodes CASSPHKGVNTEAFF.

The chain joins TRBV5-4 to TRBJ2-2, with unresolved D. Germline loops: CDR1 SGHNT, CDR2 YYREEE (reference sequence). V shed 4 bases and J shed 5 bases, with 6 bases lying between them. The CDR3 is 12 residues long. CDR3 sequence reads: CASSTMTGELFF. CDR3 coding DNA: TGTGCCAGCAGCACGATGACCGGGGAGCTGTTTTTT.

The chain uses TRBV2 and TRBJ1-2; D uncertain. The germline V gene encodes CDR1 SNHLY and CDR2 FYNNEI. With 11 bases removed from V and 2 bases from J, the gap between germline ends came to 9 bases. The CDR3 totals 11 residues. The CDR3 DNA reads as TGTGCCCAGGAAGGAAACTATGGCTACACCTTC. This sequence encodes CAQEGNYGYTF.

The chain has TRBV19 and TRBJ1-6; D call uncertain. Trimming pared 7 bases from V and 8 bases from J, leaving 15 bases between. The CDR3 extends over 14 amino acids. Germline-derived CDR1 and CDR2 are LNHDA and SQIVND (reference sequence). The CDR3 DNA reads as TGTGCCAGTACGGAAGGCGCTTGGGATTCACCCCTCCACTTT. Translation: CASTEGAWDSPLHF.

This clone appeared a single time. Written as DNA, the CDR3 is TGTGCCAGCAGCGTCAGGGGAGGTCTAGCGGGATACAATGAGCAGTTCTTC. Protein sequence: CASSVRGGLAGYNEQFF. J is TRBJ2-1 and V is TRBV11-1; 9 bases match TRBD2. J lost 4 bases, V lost 5 bases, and 12 bases had no gene match. This CDR3 spans 17 amino acids. From germline, CDR1 is SGHAT and CDR2 FQDESV (reference sequence).

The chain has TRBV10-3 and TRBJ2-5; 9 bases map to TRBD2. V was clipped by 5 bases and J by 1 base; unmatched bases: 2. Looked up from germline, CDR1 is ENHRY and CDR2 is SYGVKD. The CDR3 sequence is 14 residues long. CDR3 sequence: CAISPGLAQETQYF. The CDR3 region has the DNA TGTGCCATCAGTCCGGGACTAGCCCAAGAGACCCAGTACTTC.

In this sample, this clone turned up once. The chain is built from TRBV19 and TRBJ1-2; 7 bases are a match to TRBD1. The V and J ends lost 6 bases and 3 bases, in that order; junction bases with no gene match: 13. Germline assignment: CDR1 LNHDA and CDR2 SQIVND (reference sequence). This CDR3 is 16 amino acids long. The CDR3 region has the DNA TGTGCCAGTAGCCTGGGGAGGGGGCGCGTCTACTATGGCTACACCTTC. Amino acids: CASSLGRGRVYYGYTF.

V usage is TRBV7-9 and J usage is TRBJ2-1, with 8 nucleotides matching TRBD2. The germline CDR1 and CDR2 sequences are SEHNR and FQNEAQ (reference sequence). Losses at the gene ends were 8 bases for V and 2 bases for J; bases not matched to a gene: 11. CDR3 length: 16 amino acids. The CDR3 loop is CASCPRGGRTYNEQFF. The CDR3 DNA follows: TGTGCCAGCTGCCCCCGGGGGGGCCGCACCTACAATGAGCAGTTCTTC.

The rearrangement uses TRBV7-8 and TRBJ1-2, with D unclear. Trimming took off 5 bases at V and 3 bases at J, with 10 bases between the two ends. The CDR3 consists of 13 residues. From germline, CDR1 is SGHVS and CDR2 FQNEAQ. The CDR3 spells CASSLDSYYGYTF. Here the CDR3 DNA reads TGTGCCAGCAGCCTAGACTCCTACTATGGCTACACCTTC.

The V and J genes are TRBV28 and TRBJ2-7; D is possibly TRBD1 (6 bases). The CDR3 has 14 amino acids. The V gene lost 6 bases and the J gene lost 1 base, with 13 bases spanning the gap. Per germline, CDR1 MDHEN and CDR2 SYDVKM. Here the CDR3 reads CASSLNRDSYEQYF. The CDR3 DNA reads TGTGCCAGCAGCCTAAACAGGGATTCCTACGAGCAGTACTTC.

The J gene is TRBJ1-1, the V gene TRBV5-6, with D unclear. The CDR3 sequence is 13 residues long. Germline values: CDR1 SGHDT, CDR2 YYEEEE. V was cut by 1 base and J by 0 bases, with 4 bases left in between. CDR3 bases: TGTGCCAGCAGCTTGACAGTGAACACTGAAGCTTTCTTT. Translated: CASSLTVNTEAFF. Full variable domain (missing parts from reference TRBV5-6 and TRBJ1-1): DAGVTQSPTHLIKTRGQQVTLRCSPKSGHDTVSWYQQALGQGPQFIFQYYEEEERQRGNFPDRFSGHQFPNYSSELNVNALLLGDSALYLCASSLTVNTEAFFGQGTRLTVV.

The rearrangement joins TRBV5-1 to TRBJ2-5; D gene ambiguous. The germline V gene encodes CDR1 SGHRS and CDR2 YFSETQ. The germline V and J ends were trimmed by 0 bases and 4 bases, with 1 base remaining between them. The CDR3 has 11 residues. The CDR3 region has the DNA TGCGCCAGCAGCTTGGCAGAGACCCAGTACTTC. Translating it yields CASSLAETQYF.

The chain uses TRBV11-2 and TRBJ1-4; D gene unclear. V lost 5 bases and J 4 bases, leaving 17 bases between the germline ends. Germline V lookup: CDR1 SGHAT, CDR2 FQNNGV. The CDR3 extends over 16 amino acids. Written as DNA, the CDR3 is TGTGCCAGCAGCGCAGGATATCGAGCTTTTAATGAAAAACTGTTTTTT. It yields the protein CASSAGYRAFNEKLFF.

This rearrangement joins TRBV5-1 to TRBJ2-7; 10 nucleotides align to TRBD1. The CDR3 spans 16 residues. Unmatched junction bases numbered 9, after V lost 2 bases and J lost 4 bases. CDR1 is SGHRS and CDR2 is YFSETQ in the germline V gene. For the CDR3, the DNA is TGCGCCAGCAGCTTCCTCGGACAGGGGGGTGGGTACGAGCAGTACTTC. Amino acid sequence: CASSFLGQGGGYEQYF.